These 10 T cell receptor beta chains came from one sample sequenced in a study of cytomegalovirus exposure and HLA in healthy donors. Primers: 60 Vbeta forward and 13 Jbeta reverse. Sequencing was performed with immunoSEQ multiplex PCR; in TCRdb, only in-frame clones are kept and a portion is missing. The repertoire includes over 150,000 clones, 80% of them detected once, and 8.5% to 10% sits in the top ten. Sequenced input: PBMCs. The receptors shown here come from a man aged 18 to 30 in good health and CMV-seropositive.

The chain couples TRBV4-3 to TRBJ1-1, with 7 bases identical to TRBD1. The CDR3 spans 15 residues. V lost 4 bases, J lost 0 bases, and 5 bases stayed unmatched. The germline CDR1 and CDR2 sequences are LGHNA and YSLEER. CDR3 in amino acids: CASSLQGNMNTEAFF. The CDR3 DNA follows: TGCGCCAGCAGCCTACAGGGGAACATGAACACTGAAGCTTTCTTT.

This rearrangement joins TRBV5-4 to TRBJ2-3; 12 nucleotides line up with TRBD2. The CDR3 has 17 amino acids. Trimming at V came to 2 bases and at J to 4 bases, leaving 8 bases not matched to a gene. Looked up from germline, CDR1 is SGHNT and CDR2 is YYREEE (reference sequence). The CDR3 bases are TGTGCCAGCAGCTTTAGGCTAGCGGGAGGGGGGGCAGATACGCAGTATTTT. This codes for CASSFRLAGGGADTQYF.

V gene TRBV27 combines with J gene TRBJ2-3, with 9 nucleotides matching TRBD2. The CDR3 spans 14 residues. Trimming at V came to 6 bases and at J to 3 bases, leaving 4 bases not matched to a gene. Germline CDR1 is MNHEY and CDR2 is SMNVEV (reference sequence). In DNA form, the CDR3 reads TGTGCCAGCAGCCCGCTAGCGGGGACAGATACGCAGTATTTT. Translation: CASSPLAGTDTQYF.

The chain is built from TRBV4-3 and TRBJ1-2, with TRBD1 matching over 7 bases. This CDR3 comprises 15 residues. Germline V gene sequence: CDR1 LGHNA, CDR2 YSLEER. V dropped 4 bases and J dropped 2; count of bases not matched to a gene: 7. The CDR3: CASSPLAGGNYGYTF. The CDR3 nucleotides are TGCGCCAGCAGCCCCCTGGCAGGGGGAAACTATGGCTACACCTTC.

The chain has TRBV9 and TRBJ2-7; TRBD2 aligns across 10 bases. Trimming at V came to 3 bases and at J to 0 bases, leaving 3 bases not matched to a gene. Per the germline V gene, CDR1 is SGDLS and CDR2 is YYNGEE. The CDR3 is made up of 15 amino acids. Here the CDR3 DNA reads TGTGCCAGCAGCGACTCTAGCGGGGGCTCCTACGAGCAGTACTTC. Residues: CASSDSSGGSYEQYF.

The rearrangement joins TRBV19 to TRBJ1-5; 7 nucleotides match TRBD1. Trimming removed 0 bases from V and 3 bases from J; junction bases left unmatched: 8. The CDR3 is 17 residues long. Germline CDR1 LNHDA, CDR2 SQIVND (reference sequence). CDR3 in amino acids: CASSIDTVGQVNQPQHF. Written as DNA, the CDR3 is TGTGCCAGTAGTATAGATACCGTCGGACAGGTCAATCAGCCCCAGCATTTT.

The chain has TRBV19 and TRBJ2-7; TRBD2 agrees at 11 bases. This CDR3 comprises 17 residues. The J segment lost 5 bases and the V segment lost 5 bases, leaving 14 bases of the junction unmatched. CDR1 and CDR2 from the germline V gene are LNHDA and SQIVND (reference sequence). CDR3 region: CASSPPYSGRAGNEQYF. CDR3 DNA sequence: TGTGCCAGTAGTCCCCCGTATAGCGGGAGGGCCGGGAACGAGCAGTACTTC.

The chain recombines TRBV28 with TRBJ1-3, with a weak D call TRBD1 (5 bases). The CDR3 covers 16 residues. Trimming removed 6 bases from V and 3 bases from J, with 18 bases in between. The germline CDR1 and CDR2 sequences are MDHEN and SYDVKM. The CDR3 DNA follows: TGTGCCAGCAGCCACGGGGGAGTTGACGGTGGAAACACCATATATTTT. Its protein product is CASSHGGVDGGNTIYF.

This clone was seen a few times. V and J are TRBV5-4 and TRBJ1-4; D may be TRBD1 (5 bases). The CDR3 length is 15 residues. Trimming removed 3 bases from V and 7 bases from J, with 16 bases in between. CDR1 and CDR2 from the germline V gene are SGHNT and YYREEE (reference sequence). DNA of the CDR3: TGTGCCAGCAGCTGGGGCGGGGTTGTGGGTGAAAAACTGTTTTTT. It translates to CASSWGGVVGEKLFF. The entire variable domain, with the rest obtained from reference TRBV5-4 and TRBJ1-4, is as follows: ETGVTQSPTHLIKTRGQQVTLRCSSQSGHNTVSWYQQALGQGPQFIFQYYREEENGRGNFPPRFSGLQFPNYSSELNVNALELDDSALYLCASSWGGVVGEKLFFGSGTQLSVL.

In this sample, this clone turned up once. The chain is built from TRBV25-1 and TRBJ1-2; D is unresolved. CDR3 length equals 17 residues. Trimming removed 3 bases from V and 3 bases from J, with 20 bases in between. CDR1 and CDR2 from the germline V gene are MGHDK and SYGVNS. CDR3 DNA: TGTGCCAGCAGTGAGGTGGCCTCGGGAGAGAGTTACTATGGCTACACCTTC. Translated: CASSEVASGESYYGYTF.